This entry features one T cell receptor beta chain sequence. This CDR3 spans 13 amino acids. Germline loops: CDR1 ENHRY, CDR2 SYGVKD. Trimming pared 2 bases from V and 4 bases from J, leaving 8 bases between. This record comes from a study of T cells after yellow fever vaccination. TCRdb reprocessed the 5' RACE reads via MiXCR and lists one record per CDR3 protein. In the table there are 620,000 or so distinct CDR3 sequences, more than 9% of which are singletons. The rearrangement uses TRBV10-3 and TRBJ2-5; D is ambiguous. The source of this sequence is a man aged 25-40 years who received the YFV17D yellow fever vaccine. The material sequenced was PBMCs, taken on the day of the yellow fever booster vaccination. The DNA of the CDR3 is TGTGCCATCAGTGAGGGAATTGGAGAGACCCAGTACTTC. It specifies CAISEGIGETQYF.